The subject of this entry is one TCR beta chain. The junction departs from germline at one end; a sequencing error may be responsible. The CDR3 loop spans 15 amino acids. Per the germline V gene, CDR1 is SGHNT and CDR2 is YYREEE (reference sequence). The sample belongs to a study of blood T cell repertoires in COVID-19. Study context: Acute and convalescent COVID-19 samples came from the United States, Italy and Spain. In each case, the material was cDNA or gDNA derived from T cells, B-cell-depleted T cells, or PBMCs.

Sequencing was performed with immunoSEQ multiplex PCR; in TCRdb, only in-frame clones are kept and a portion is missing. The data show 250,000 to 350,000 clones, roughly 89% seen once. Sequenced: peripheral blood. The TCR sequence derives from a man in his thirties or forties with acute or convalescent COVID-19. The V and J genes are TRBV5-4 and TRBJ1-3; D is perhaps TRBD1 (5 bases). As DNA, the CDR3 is TGTGCCAGCAGCTTAGACCTTGGGGCTGGAAGCACCATATATTTT. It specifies CASSLDLGAGSTIYF.